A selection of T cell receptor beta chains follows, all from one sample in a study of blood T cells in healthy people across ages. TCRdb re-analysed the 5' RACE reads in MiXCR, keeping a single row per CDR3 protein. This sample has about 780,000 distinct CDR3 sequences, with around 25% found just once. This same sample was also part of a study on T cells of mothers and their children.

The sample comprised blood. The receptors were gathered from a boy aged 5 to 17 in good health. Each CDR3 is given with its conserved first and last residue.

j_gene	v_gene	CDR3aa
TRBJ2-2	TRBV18	CASSPRAGNTGELFF
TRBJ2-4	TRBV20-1	CSAYRQPAKNIQYF
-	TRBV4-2	CASSQDGAGVSGEQFF
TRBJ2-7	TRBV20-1	CSASIAGSSYEQYF
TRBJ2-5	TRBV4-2	CASSQDGQGRETQYF
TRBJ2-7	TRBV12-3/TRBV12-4	CASSQGVVLEQYF
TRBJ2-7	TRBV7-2	CASSFLPSDSGVLQEQYF
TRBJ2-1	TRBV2	CASDQGAYNEQFF
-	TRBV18	CASSFAGTGTYEQYF
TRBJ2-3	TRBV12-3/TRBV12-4	CASSLALTVDTQYF
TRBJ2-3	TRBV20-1	CSARDLQGQTDTQYF
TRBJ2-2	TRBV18	CASSPPKYRPTGELFF
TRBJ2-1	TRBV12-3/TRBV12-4	CASTLGQIGYNEQFF
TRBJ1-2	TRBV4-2	CASSLSPGRPGYTF
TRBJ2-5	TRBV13	CASSSFGDKVETQETQYF
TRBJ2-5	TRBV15	CAHQGARETQYF
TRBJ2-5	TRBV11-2	CASSPWTRIEETQYF
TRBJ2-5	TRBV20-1	CSARDPRLSTKTQYF
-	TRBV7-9	CASSPKTGPNLNEQFF
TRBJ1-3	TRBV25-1	CASSDYRSLSGNTIYF
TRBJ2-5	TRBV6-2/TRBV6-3	CASTHRTGLETQYF
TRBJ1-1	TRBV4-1	CASSHEYGVRVTEAFF
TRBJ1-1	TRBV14	CASSHRGQGTEAFF
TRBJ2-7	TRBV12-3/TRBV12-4	CASSPYTSGGFTYEQYF
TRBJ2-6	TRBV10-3	CAISEDRPDSGANVLTF
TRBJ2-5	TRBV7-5	CISVPEVLDRADGKTQYF
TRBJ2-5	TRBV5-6	CASSPPQGETQYF
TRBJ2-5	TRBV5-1	CASSLSSGGMVETQYF
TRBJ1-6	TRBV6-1	CASSESRQGTPLHF
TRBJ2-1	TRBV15	CATSRGFQGGNEQFF
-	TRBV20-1	CRRDSYNEQFF
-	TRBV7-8	CASSNSGGRLNEQFF
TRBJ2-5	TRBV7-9	CASSWTPSETQYF
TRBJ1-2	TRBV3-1	CASSETGQRSDGYTF
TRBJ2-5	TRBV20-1	CSVPDYSETQYF
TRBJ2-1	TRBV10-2	CASSDWVHNEQFF
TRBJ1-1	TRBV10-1	CASSDASTEAFF
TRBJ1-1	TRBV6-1	CASSIHREANTEAFF
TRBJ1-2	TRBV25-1	CATEDGGYTF
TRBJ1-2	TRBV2	CASREDISNYGYTF
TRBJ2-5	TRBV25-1	CASSEFDTQYF
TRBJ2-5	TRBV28	CASSTRGPETQYF
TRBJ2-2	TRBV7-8	CASSVSSGARTGELFF
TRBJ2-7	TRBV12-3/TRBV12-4	CASRGTGTNSYEQYF
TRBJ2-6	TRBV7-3	CASSLETESSGANVLTF
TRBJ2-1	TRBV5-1	CASSVESGGANEQFF
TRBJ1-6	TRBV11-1	CASSSVLFIVSGYSYNSPLHF
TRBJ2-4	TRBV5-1	CASSDPSDPAKNIQYF
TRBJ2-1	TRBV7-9	CASAKTGTAPEQQFF